The 10 T cell receptor beta chains below all came from one sample that was sequenced in a study of beta chain features in type 1 diabetes. Reverse transcribing all isolated RNA meant expressed TCRB transcripts were sequenced. Sequencing used immunoSEQ multiplex PCR; TCRdb keeps in-frame clones, though not all of them. The sample holds around 150,000 clones; 6.9% are singletons and the top ten take roughly 1.4%. The sequenced sample was central memory CD4+ T cells from blood. These receptors were collected from a woman between 25 and 40 years old in good health.

CDR3 DNA: TGTGCCAGCAGCCCTGGTCGGCAGGGGGTTGAAAAACTGTTTTTT. As protein: CASSPGRQGVEKLFF. This chain connects TRBV7-9 to TRBJ1-4, with TRBD1 matching over 7 bases. After removal of 5 bases from V and 7 bases from J, the junction contained 10 bases not matched to a gene. CDR3 size: 15 residues. Germline CDR1 reads SEHNR; CDR2 reads FQNEAQ (reference sequence).

The genes are TRBV28 and TRBJ2-6; the match to TRBD2 covers 9 bases. The CDR3 length is 17 residues. The J segment lost 2 bases and the V segment lost 5 bases, leaving 7 bases of the junction unmatched. Germline CDR1 reads MDHEN; CDR2 reads SYDVKM. CDR3 loop: CASSVSSGIPGANVLTF. CDR3 sequence (DNA): TGTGCCAGCAGTGTATCTAGCGGGATACCTGGGGCCAACGTCCTGACTTTC. The full variable domain, its missing parts supplied by reference TRBV28 and TRBJ2-6, is DVKVTQSSRYLVKRTGEKVFLECVQDMDHENMFWYRQDPGLGLRLIYFSYDVKMKEKGDIPEGYSVSREKKERFSLILESASTNQTSMYLCASSVSSGIPGANVLTFGAGSRLTVL.

This clone was seen at least ten times. V and J are TRBV7-2 and TRBJ2-1, with D perhaps matching TRBD1 (6 bases). V was cut by 6 bases and J by 8 bases, with 23 bases left in between. The germline V gene encodes CDR1 SGHTA and CDR2 FQGNSA. This CDR3 contains 16 residues. The CDR3 DNA sequence: TGTGCCAGCAGTTACAGGGAGTCCGGTTTCGGGTATGAGCAGTTCTTC. This sequence encodes CASSYRESGFGYEQFF.

V is TRBV30 and J is TRBJ2-7, with 8 bases aligning to TRBD1. CDR1 and CDR2 (germline): GTSNPN, SVGIG (reference sequence). V lost 5 bases, J lost 4 bases, and 7 bases stayed unmatched. This CDR3 has 13 amino acids. In DNA, the CDR3 is TGTGCCTGGTCCGGACAGGGTTTATACGAGCAGTACTTC. Protein product: CAWSGQGLYEQYF.

In its sample, this clone was seen a few times. The chain employs TRBV11-1 and TRBJ2-7, with 8 bases identical to TRBD2. The junction had 8 bases not matched to a gene; V was cut back by 7 bases and J by 6 bases. The CDR3 covers 13 residues. Germline V CDR1 and CDR2: SGHAT, FQDESV (reference sequence). In DNA, the CDR3 is TGTGCCAGCAAAACCGGGACTAGTCCCGAGCAGTACTTC. Its translation: CASKTGTSPEQYF. The whole variable domain, filled in from reference TRBV11-1 and TRBJ2-7, reads EAEVAQSPRYKITEKSQAVAFWCDPISGHATLYWYRQILGQGPELLVQFQDESVVDDSQLPKDRFSAERLKGVDSTLKIQPAELGDSAMYLCASKTGTSPEQYFGPGTRLTVT.

This clone appeared many times. CDR3 in DNA: TGTGCCAGCAGCCCGGCTACAGGGGGCGAAGAGACCCAGTACTTC. Its translation is CASSPATGGEETQYF. V is TRBV6-6 and J is TRBJ2-5, with 9 bases that match TRBD1. The trim removed 6 bases at V and 3 bases at J, leaving 8 bases unmatched. CDR1 and CDR2 (germline): MNHNY, SVGAGI (reference sequence). CDR3 length: 15 amino acids.

Turning to this clone: Other DNA sequences in this sample translate to the same CDR3. In nucleotides, the CDR3 is TGTGCCAGCCTATCGAACACTGAAGCTTTCTTT. Amino acids: CASLSNTEAFF. This chain connects TRBV28 to TRBJ1-1, with no clear D. Trimming removed 8 bases from V and 1 base from J, with 5 bases in between. The CDR3 totals 11 residues. Germline values: CDR1 MDHEN, CDR2 SYDVKM.

This clone was counted between two and nine times. This chain uses TRBV19 with TRBJ1-5; no clear D. Trimming stripped 7 bases from V and 2 bases from J, with 9 bases between. The CDR3 consists of 13 residues. In germline, CDR1 is LNHDA, CDR2 SQIVND (reference sequence). The DNA for the CDR3 is TGTGCCAGTAATCGGCAGGGCAATCAGCCCCAGCATTTT. This codes for CASNRQGNQPQHF.

This clone has only a few counts. The genes are TRBV18 and TRBJ2-2; tentative D call: TRBD1 (6 bases). Germline values: CDR1 KGHSH, CDR2 LQKENI. The germline V and J ends were trimmed by 4 bases and 3 bases, with 9 bases remaining between them. CDR3 length: 14 residues. Written as DNA, the CDR3 is TGTGCCAGCTCACGGACAGAGGACACCGGGGAGCTGTTTTTT. Amino acids: CASSRTEDTGELFF.

The CDR3, as DNA: TGTGCCAGCAGCTTATATGGGGCAGGTGGCGAAAAACTGTTTTTT. It yields the protein CASSLYGAGGEKLFF. This chain connects TRBV7-9 to TRBJ1-4; weak D call: TRBD1 (5 bases). The germline CDR1 and CDR2 sequences are SEHNR and FQNEAQ (reference sequence). This CDR3 comprises 15 residues. With 2 bases removed from V and 8 bases from J, the gap between germline ends came to 15 bases.